This entry lists 7 T cell receptor beta chains sequenced from one sample in a study of cytomegalovirus exposure and HLA in healthy donors. Primers included in the PCR were 60 Vbeta and 13 Jbeta primers. Only in-frame clones appear in the TCRdb table, and some are missing; sequencing was by immunoSEQ multiplex PCR. The profile shows 100,000 or so clones, nearly 15% of them singletons. The sample consisted of PBMCs. Every receptor here comes from a female donor in good health and CMV-seronegative.

The J gene is TRBJ1-5, the V gene TRBV6-5, with 9 nucleotides matching TRBD1. This CDR3 is 14 amino acids long. Trimming cost V 6 bases and J 6 bases; bases outside gene matches: 6. CDR1 and CDR2 (germline): MNHEY, SVGAGI. Here the CDR3 reads CASSATGGGQPQHF. In DNA form, the CDR3 reads TGTGCCAGCAGCGCAACAGGGGGCGGTCAGCCCCAGCATTTT.

This chain uses TRBV6-6 with TRBJ1-6; D is undetermined. There are 14 residues in the CDR3. The germline V gene encodes CDR1 MNHNY and CDR2 SVGAGI (reference sequence). Trimming left V 3 bases short and J 6 bases short, with 9 bases between. CDR3 region: CASSYEQTNSPLHF. DNA of the CDR3: TGTGCCAGCAGTTATGAACAGACTAATTCACCCCTCCACTTT.

The chain links TRBV19 to TRBJ2-5; TRBD2 matches at 7 bases. The CDR3 is made up of 15 amino acids. Germline CDR1 and CDR2: LNHDA and SQIVND (reference sequence). With 4 bases clipped from V and 1 base from J, the junction kept 6 bases outside the gene matches. The CDR3 sequence is CASSSGGTTQETQYF. As DNA, the CDR3 is TGTGCCAGTAGTAGCGGTGGGACTACCCAAGAGACCCAGTACTTC.

This clone was observed a few times. This chain connects TRBV18 to TRBJ2-7; 9 positions agree with TRBD2. The V segment lost 0 bases and the J segment 5 bases; nucleotides outside the gene matches: 8. The CDR3 has 16 residues. Per the germline V gene, CDR1 is KGHSH and CDR2 is LQKENI. CDR3 sequence reads: CASSPPGQREANEQYF. As DNA, the CDR3 is TGTGCCAGCTCACCACCGGGCCAGCGGGAGGCCAACGAGCAGTACTTC.

The sample holds a few counts of this clone. The chain links TRBV4-3 to TRBJ2-7, with 9 bases that match TRBD2. This CDR3 comprises 15 residues. CDR1 and CDR2 (germline): LGHNA, YSLEER. After removal of 1 base from V and 6 bases from J, the junction contained 7 bases not matched to a gene. The CDR3 reads CASSQGGSGGREQYF. The CDR3 coding sequence is TGCGCCAGCAGCCAAGGAGGTAGCGGGGGACGCGAGCAGTACTTC.

The rearrangement joins TRBV29-1 to TRBJ1-1; no clear D. Trimming removed 8 bases from V and 6 bases from J, with 22 bases in between. Germline CDR1 and CDR2: SQVTM and ANQGSEA. CDR3 length: 14 residues. CDR3 sequence (DNA): TGCAGCTATATCGTCCGACCCAAGGAGGCTGAAGCTTTCTTT. Its protein product is CSYIVRPKEAEAFF.

This clone was observed a few times. The chain recombines TRBV7-9 with TRBJ2-1; D not resolved. The CDR3 has 12 residues. Trimming stripped 8 bases from V and 7 bases from J, with 12 bases between. Germline V CDR1 and CDR2: SEHNR, FQNEAQ (reference sequence). Here the CDR3 DNA reads TGTGCCAGCCTGAGGCTCGGGAATGAGCAGTTCTTC. This gives the protein CASLRLGNEQFF.